This TCR beta chain originates from a study of OX40 agonist ivuxolimab in advanced cancers. V was trimmed by 8 bases and J by 8 bases, leaving 16 bases between them. The CDR3 sequence is 14 residues long. Germline-derived CDR1 and CDR2 are MDHEN and SYDVKM. The data were produced by immunoSEQ multiplex PCR, yet TCRdb's version contains in-frame clones alone and is incomplete. The repertoire holds more than 50,000 clones, with approximately 81% as singletons. The material sequenced was CD4+ or CD8+ T cells sorted from blood, taken in a trial of the OX40 agonist ivuxolimab. The genes are TRBV28 and TRBJ1-6, with a weak D call TRBD1 (6 bases). The sequence derives from an adult with an advanced solid tumor such as melanoma, head and neck, liver or kidney cancer. CDR3 in amino acids: CASVGTILDSPLHF. Here the CDR3 DNA reads TGTGCCAGCGTGGGGACAATACTTGATTCACCCCTCCACTTT.